This is a list of T cell receptor beta chains from one sample in a study of naive and memory T cell subsets. TCRdb re-derived calls from the UMI-ligation and nested PCR reads in MiXCR, one entry per CDR3 protein. The table shows 65,000 to 85,000 distinct CDR3 sequences, with around 13% occurring only once. Material: central memory CD4+ T cells from blood. These receptors were obtained from a human donor in good health. Both conserved end residues are part of each CDR3. A D gene is named only where the DNA matches it firmly. Size tells how often a clone was seen (once, few, many) or the class of an expanded clone, and some rows leave it out.

J	size	V	D	DNA	CDR3
TRBJ2-3	NA	TRBV29-1	TRBD1	TGCAGCGTCGACAGGGGGAGCACAGATACGCAGTATTTT	CSVDRGSTDTQYF
TRBJ1-2	few	TRBV18	TRBD1	TGTGCCAGCTCCCTCCAAGGAGGGGGCCTTGGCTACACCTTC	CASSLQGGGLGYTF
TRBJ2-3	NA	TRBV7-9	NA	TGTGCCAGCAGCTACGACTCCGTCGATACGCAGTATTTT	CASSYDSVDTQYF
TRBJ2-7	NA	TRBV5-4	TRBD2	TGTGCCAGCAGCCTACTAGCGGGAGAGTACGAGCAGTACTTC	CASSLLAGEYEQYF
TRBJ2-1	many	TRBV6-6	TRBD2	TGTGCCAGCACCGACACCCCAGGAGCGGGAGCTAATAGTGATGAGCAGTTCTTC	CASTDTPGAGANSDEQFF
TRBJ2-1	NA	TRBV3-1	NA	TGTGCCAGCAATAGGAGGGATCGGTACAATGAGCAGTTCTTC	CASNRRDRYNEQFF
TRBJ2-6	NA	TRBV28	TRBD1	TGTGCCAGCGGGGGACAGGGGACCGGGGCCAACGTCCTGACTTTC	CASGGQGTGANVLTF
TRBJ1-5	many	TRBV5-8	NA	TGTGCCAGCAGCCAATTGTATTCAGGGACGACAGGCTTT	CASSQLYSGTTGF
TRBJ2-4	NA	TRBV2	NA	TGTGCCAGCAGTCTAGGGGATACCAAAAACATTCAGTACTTC	CASSLGDTKNIQYF
TRBJ2-3	few	TRBV20-1	TRBD2	TGCAGTGCCCAGAGTACTCCCGGGCTAGCGGAGCCTGCTAGCACAGATACGCAGTATTTT	CSAQSTPGLAEPASTDTQYF
TRBJ2-3	many	TRBV12-3/TRBV12-4	NA	TGTGCCAGCAGTTTACCACCAAGCACAGATACGCAGTATTTT	CASSLPPSTDTQYF
TRBJ2-1	few	TRBV7-7	TRBD2	TGTGCCAGCAGCCGGGACTACACGCGAGCCAATGAGCAGTTCTTC	CASSRDYTRANEQFF
TRBJ2-5	few	TRBV5-6	NA	TGTGCCAGCAGCCCGGACCAGGGGACCCAGTACTTC	CASSPDQGTQYF
TRBJ2-1	NA	TRBV2	TRBD2	TGTGCCAGCAGTGGACTAGCGGGAGGTTACAATGAGCAGTTCTTC	CASSGLAGGYNEQFF
TRBJ1-4	few	TRBV3-1	NA	TGTGCCAGCAGCCAAGTAGGGACCCGCTCTTCGGAACTGTTTTTT	CASSQVGTRSSELFF
TRBJ2-7	many	TRBV3-1	NA	TGTGCCAGCAGCCAAGTCTCGACTAGTCTCTCGGGTTTGTACTTC	CASSQVSTSLSGLYF
TRBJ2-1	many	TRBV5-5	TRBD1	TGTGCCAGCACCCTTGGACAGGGGGGGTACAATGAGCAGTTCTTC	CASTLGQGGYNEQFF
TRBJ2-1	few	TRBV20-1	TRBD2	TGCAGTGCTAGAAGGTCTAGCGGTGACTCCTACAATGAGCAGTTCTTC	CSARRSSGDSYNEQFF
TRBJ2-7	NA	TRBV4-1	TRBD1	TGCGCCAGCAGATCAGGGGGCGCCGGGGAGCAGTACTTC	CASRSGGAGEQYF
TRBJ2-7	NA	TRBV20-1	TRBD2	TGCAGTGCTAAACTAGCGGGAGAATTCCACGAGCAGTACTTC	CSAKLAGEFHEQYF
TRBJ1-4	NA	TRBV12-3/TRBV12-4	NA	TGTGCCAGCAGTTTAGAGGGCAGGGCGGGTGAAAAACTGTTTTTT	CASSLEGRAGEKLFF
TRBJ2-5	many	TRBV28	TRBD1	TGTGCCAGCAGCCCGGGACAGGGCCATCAAGAGACCCAGTACTTC	CASSPGQGHQETQYF
TRBJ2-4	few	TRBV5-4	TRBD2	TGTGCCAGCAGCTTGGCCAGAGGCGGGAGGACGGATGCGGCCAAAAACATTCAGTACTTC	CASSLARGGRTDAAKNIQYF
TRBJ2-4	few	TRBV2	TRBD1	TGTGCCAGCAGTGAAGCAGGACAGGGAGGTATTCAGTACTTC	CASSEAGQGGIQYF
TRBJ2-2	many	TRBV25-1	NA	TGTGCCAGCAGTGGCGGCGCCGGGGAGCTGTTTTTT	CASSGGAGELFF
TRBJ1-2	NA	TRBV7-2	TRBD1	TGTGCCAGCAGCTTAGCGGGACAGGTCTATGGCTACACCTTC	CASSLAGQVYGYTF
TRBJ1-5	few	TRBV2	TRBD1	TGTGCCAGCAGTGCGGGACAGTATTCCAATCAGCCCCAGCATTTT	CASSAGQYSNQPQHF
TRBJ2-7	many	TRBV6-5	TRBD2	TGTGCCAGTCGTGCGGGAGGGTCAACCTACGAGCAGTACTTC	CASRAGGSTYEQYF
TRBJ2-2	NA	TRBV7-6	TRBD2	TGTGCCAGCAGCTCCGGACTAGCGGGGACGAACACCGGGGAGCTGTTTTTT	CASSSGLAGTNTGELFF
TRBJ2-4	NA	TRBV7-3	NA	TGTGCCAGCAGCTTAAGTCCCTCTGGCGGGGACCCTAAGTACTTC	CASSLSPSGGDPKYF
TRBJ2-5	NA	TRBV6-6	TRBD1	TGTGCCAGCCGTCGACAGGGACAAGAGACCCAGTACTTC	CASRRQGQETQYF
TRBJ1-4	NA	TRBV28	TRBD1	TGTGCCAGCAGTTTGCCCGGACAGGGCAAGCTAACTAATGAAAAACTGTTTTTT	CASSLPGQGKLTNEKLFF
TRBJ1-5	few	TRBV12-3/TRBV12-4	TRBD1	TGTGCCAGCAGTTTTTATGGGGACAGGGAGCAGCCCCAGCATTTT	CASSFYGDREQPQHF
TRBJ2-3	NA	TRBV5-4	TRBD2	TGTGCCAGCAGCTTAAGACTAGCGGAGAACACAGATACGCAGTATTTT	CASSLRLAENTDTQYF
TRBJ2-3	NA	TRBV4-1	NA	TGCGCCAGCAGCCAAGTCCCCTTAGCAGATACGCAGTATTTT	CASSQVPLADTQYF
TRBJ2-7	NA	TRBV7-2	NA	TGTGCCAGCAGCTTAGATCAGACTAGACTGCGTGAGCAGTACTTC	CASSLDQTRLREQYF
TRBJ2-3	NA	TRBV11-1	TRBD2	TGTGCCAGCAGCGGCCGGGACTACGCAGATACGCAGTATTTT	CASSGRDYADTQYF
TRBJ2-7	many	TRBV12-3/TRBV12-4	TRBD1	TGTGCCAGCAGCGCGACATCCGGGACAGGGGGCGAGCAGTACTTC	CASSATSGTGGEQYF
TRBJ2-1	few	TRBV2	NA	TGTGCCAGCAAAGGGAAGTACACGGGCTTCTTC	CASKGKYTGFF
TRBJ2-1	few	TRBV20-1	NA	TGCAGTGCTAGAAGCCCCTTAACCTACAATGAGCAGTTCTTC	CSARSPLTYNEQFF
TRBJ2-3	many	TRBV24-1	NA	TGTGCCACCAGGGGCAGGGGGGAGAGCACAGATACGCAGTATTTT	CATRGRGESTDTQYF
TRBJ2-5	few	TRBV20-1	NA	TGCAGTGCTAGAAGTTTGATGGGTCAAGAGACCCAGTACTTC	CSARSLMGQETQYF
TRBJ2-6	few	TRBV5-4	NA	TGTGCCAGCAAATACGAAGCTGGGGCCAACGTCCTGACTTTC	CASKYEAGANVLTF
TRBJ2-1	NA	TRBV7-2	TRBD2	TGTGCCAGCAGCCCCAAAGCGGGAGGCTCCTACAATGAGCAGTTCTTC	CASSPKAGGSYNEQFF
TRBJ2-3	many	TRBV29-1	TRBD1	TGCAGCGTTGGACAGGGGTTCAGCACAGATACGCAGTATTTT	CSVGQGFSTDTQYF
TRBJ2-2	few	TRBV7-3	NA	TGTGCCAGCAGCCAATCGTTCACCGGGGAGCTGTTTTTT	CASSQSFTGELFF
TRBJ1-1	few	TRBV12-3/TRBV12-4	NA	TGTGCCAGCAGTTTGACCTGGGACACTGAAGCTTTCTTT	CASSLTWDTEAFF
TRBJ2-4	few	TRBV20-1	TRBD1	TGCAGTGCTGGTACAGGGGCTTCGGCCAAAAACATTCAGTACTTC	CSAGTGASAKNIQYF
TRBJ1-5	few	TRBV2	NA	TGTGCCAGCAGTGAAGCCTACAATCAGCCCCAGCATTTT	CASSEAYNQPQHF
TRBJ2-7	NA	TRBV5-1	NA	TGCGCCAGCAACCCACAGCCTGGCCTCTACGAGCAGTACTTC	CASNPQPGLYEQYF
TRBJ2-1	few	TRBV7-9	NA	TGTGCCAGCAGCCCCCCGTCAAGAGAATGGGAGCAGTTCTTC	CASSPPSREWEQFF
TRBJ1-2	NA	TRBV15	NA	TGTGCCACCAGCAGAGCGGGCGGCTATGGCTACACCTTC	CATSRAGGYGYTF
TRBJ2-5	NA	TRBV29-1	NA	TGCAGCGTTGCGGACCAGCAAGAGACCCAGTACTTC	CSVADQQETQYF
TRBJ1-3	NA	TRBV20-1	NA	TGCAGTGTGGACCGGGCAGGAAACACCATATATTTT	CSVDRAGNTIYF